Following are 25 T cell receptor beta chains from one sample sequenced in a study of blood T cell repertoires in COVID-19. Profiling relied on immunoSEQ multiplex PCR, and the TCRdb table lists in-frame clones only, not all of them. Among some 150,000 clones listed, around 85% were seen once. The sequenced sample was peripheral blood. The receptors derive from a woman between 55 and 75 years old with COVID-19, enrolled during active disease.

This clone appeared a few times. The V gene is TRBV2, the J gene TRBJ2-7, with TRBD2 identical over 11 bases. The CDR3 has 15 amino acids. The junction had 5 bases not matched to a gene; V was cut back by 1 base and J by 6 bases. The V gene's germline CDR1 is SNHLY and CDR2 FYNNEI. DNA for the CDR3: TGTGCCAGCAGTGAAGTTGAGGGGACTAGCGGCGAGCAGTACTTC. The encoded protein is CASSEVEGTSGEQYF. Full variable domain (remainder filled in from reference TRBV2 and TRBJ2-7): EPEVTQTPSHQVTQMGQEVILRCVPISNHLYFYWYRQILGQKVEFLVSFYNNEISEKSEIFDDQFSVERPDGSNFTLKIRSTKLEDSAMYFCASSEVEGTSGEQYFGPGTRLTVT.

The chain joins TRBV6-6 to TRBJ2-3, with TRBD1 matching over 12 bases. Trimming took 6 bases from V and 4 from J; bases not matched to a gene: 5. Germline CDR1 MNHNY, CDR2 SVGAGI (reference sequence). The CDR3 is 15 residues long. The CDR3, as DNA: TGTGCCAGCAGAAACCGGGACAGGGGGCCAGATACGCAGTATTTT. This sequence encodes CASRNRDRGPDTQYF.

V and J are TRBV11-3 and TRBJ1-6; D unresolved. Germline CDR1 SGHNT, CDR2 YENEEA. The CDR3 consists of 13 residues. V was shortened by 1 base and J by 9 bases, with 7 bases between the two germline ends. The CDR3 nucleotides are TGTGCCAGCAGCTTAGGGCCCTTTTCACCCCTCCACTTT. Encoded protein: CASSLGPFSPLHF.

This clone appeared a few times. The chain combines TRBV7-9 with TRBJ2-3; 8 nucleotides agree with TRBD2. Per the germline V gene, CDR1 is SEHNR and CDR2 is FQNEAQ (reference sequence). This CDR3 is 14 amino acids long. V lost 5 bases and J lost 3; bases outside the gene matches: 4. CDR3: CASSQSGGTDTQYF. CDR3 nucleotides: TGTGCCAGCAGCCAGAGCGGGGGAACAGATACGCAGTATTTT.

The gene calls are TRBV6-4 and TRBJ1-4; D is possibly TRBD1 (5 bases). Germline CDR1 reads MRHNA; CDR2 reads SNTAGT. Deletions cut 6 bases from V and 0 bases from J, with 20 bases between. This CDR3 has 18 residues. DNA of the CDR3: TGTGCCAGCAGGGATTCAGGCAGGGCCACCACAACTAATGAAAAACTGTTTTTT. It translates to CASRDSGRATTTNEKLFF.

The chain recombines TRBV9 with TRBJ2-5; 12 bases map to TRBD2. J lost 7 bases, V lost 4 bases, and 5 bases had no gene match. Looked up from germline, CDR1 is SGDLS and CDR2 is YYNGEE. The length of the CDR3 is 14 residues. CDR3 residues: CASSTRLAGATQYF. In DNA, the CDR3 is TGTGCCAGCAGCACACGACTAGCGGGGGCGACCCAGTACTTC.

The rearrangement joins TRBV10-3 to TRBJ1-2, with no clear D. CDR3 length: 13 residues. V was clipped by 2 bases and J by 4 bases, with 8 bases between them. CDR1 ENHRY and CDR2 SYGVKD come from the germline V gene. The CDR3 nucleotides are TGTGCCATCAGTGAGGCGGTCCCCTATGGCTACACCTTC. Protein sequence: CAISEAVPYGYTF.

The J gene is TRBJ2-1, the V gene TRBV14; D might be TRBD1 (5 bases). Trimming stripped 3 bases from V and 3 bases from J, with 12 bases between. Germline assignment: CDR1 SGHDN and CDR2 FVKESK. This CDR3 has 15 amino acids. CDR3 in amino acids: CASSHGAQLYNEQFF. CDR3 bases: TGTGCCAGCAGCCATGGGGCCCAACTCTACAATGAGCAGTTCTTC.

The J gene is TRBJ1-1, the V gene TRBV3-1 (or the pseudogene TRBV3-2); 9 nucleotides match TRBD1. The CDR3 sequence is 18 residues long. With 6 bases clipped from V and 0 bases from J, the junction kept 14 bases outside the gene matches. CDR1 LGHDT and CDR2 YNNKEL come from the germline V gene (reference sequence). The CDR3 loop reads CASSHAETGGWVNTEAFF. In DNA, the CDR3 is TGTGCCAGCAGTCACGCAGAAACAGGGGGCTGGGTGAACACTGAAGCTTTCTTT.

On this clone itself: The junction departs from the called germline gene at one end, perhaps through a read error. The genes are TRBV6-2 or TRBV6-3 and TRBJ2-3, with 13 bases aligning to TRBD2. Germline V gene sequence: CDR1 MNHEY, CDR2 SVGEGT. This CDR3 spans 15 amino acids. CDR3 protein: CASSRGLAGTGTQYF. The CDR3, as DNA: TGTGCCAGCAGTCGGGGACTAGCGGGGACAGGTACGCAGTATTTT.

J is TRBJ1-2 and V is TRBV5-4; D is possibly TRBD1 (5 bases). The CDR3 is 16 amino acids. Trimming left V 8 bases short and J 1 base short, with 21 bases between. Germline CDR1 SGHNT, CDR2 YYREEE (reference sequence). The CDR3 loop reads CASRGGGSSHNYGYTF. The CDR3, as DNA: TGTGCCAGTCGAGGCGGGGGGAGCTCTCATAACTATGGCTACACCTTC. Variable domain in full (rest from reference TRBV5-4 and TRBJ1-2): ETGVTQSPTHLIKTRGQQVTLRCSSQSGHNTVSWYQQALGQGPQFIFQYYREEENGRGNFPPRFSGLQFPNYSSELNVNALELDDSALYLCASRGGGSSHNYGYTFGSGTRLTVV.

The chain uses TRBV3-1 (or the pseudogene TRBV3-2) and TRBJ1-5, with 9 nucleotides matching TRBD1. The junction had 8 bases not matched to a gene; V was cut back by 4 bases and J by 7 bases. CDR1 is LGHDT, CDR2 YNNKEL, per germline (reference sequence). The CDR3 has 15 amino acids. CDR3 in amino acids: CASSLGGTGRQPQHF. In nucleotides, the CDR3 is TGTGCCAGCAGCCTCGGAGGGACAGGGAGGCAGCCCCAGCATTTT.

This clone has only one observation. The genes are TRBV28 and TRBJ1-2, with 8 bases matching TRBD1. With 1 base clipped from V and 7 bases from J, the junction kept 8 bases outside the gene matches. Germline V gives CDR1 MDHEN, CDR2 SYDVKM. CDR3 length: 15 residues. CDR3 region: CASSLSQDRVGGYTF. The CDR3 DNA follows: TGTGCCAGCAGTTTATCCCAGGACAGGGTGGGTGGCTACACCTTC.

The chain couples TRBV4-3 to TRBJ2-7; D is unresolved. Germline CDR1 is LGHNA and CDR2 is YSLEER. This CDR3 has 13 residues. Trimming took 0 bases from V and 2 from J, leaving 5 bases between them. CDR3 amino acids: CASSQDRAYEQYF. The CDR3 DNA sequence: TGCGCCAGCAGCCAAGATCGGGCCTACGAGCAGTACTTC.

The genes are TRBV5-4 and TRBJ1-6; 7 positions agree with TRBD1. The germline CDR1 and CDR2 sequences are SGHNT and YYREEE (reference sequence). The V segment lost 4 bases and the J segment 5 bases; nucleotides outside the gene matches: 6. The CDR3 spans 15 residues. CDR3 in amino acids: CASSTRQGDNSPLHF. DNA of the CDR3: TGTGCCAGCAGCACCCGACAGGGAGATAATTCACCCCTCCACTTT. Filled out from reference TRBV5-4 and TRBJ1-6, the complete variable domain reads ETGVTQSPTHLIKTRGQQVTLRCSSQSGHNTVSWYQQALGQGPQFIFQYYREEENGRGNFPPRFSGLQFPNYSSELNVNALELDDSALYLCASSTRQGDNSPLHFGNGTRLTVT.

The chain joins TRBV7-8 to TRBJ2-1, with D hard to call. V was pared by 7 bases and J by 5 bases, with 18 bases between. There are 15 residues in the CDR3. The germline CDR1 and CDR2 sequences are SGHVS and FQNEAQ. The CDR3 region has the DNA TGTGCCAGCACCCCCCTCCGGGTAGGCGACAATGAGCAGTTCTTC. The encoded protein is CASTPLRVGDNEQFF.

This clone came up a few times. The chain recombines TRBV10-3 with TRBJ1-5; D unclear. V dropped 6 bases and J dropped 2 bases, with 11 bases sitting between them. The CDR3 is 14 amino acids. Looked up from germline, CDR1 is ENHRY and CDR2 is SYGVKD. The CDR3, as DNA: TGTGCCATCAGCGTGGCCGGAGGCAATCAGCCCCAGCATTTT. Protein: CAISVAGGNQPQHF.

As regards this clone: The identical CDR3 is also encoded by other nucleotide sequences in the sample. The chain is built from TRBV5-1 and TRBJ2-3; 11 bases align to TRBD2. The CDR3 has 16 residues. J gave up 1 base and V 0 bases, and 1 base lay outside the gene matches. The germline gives CDR1 SGHRS, CDR2 YFSETQ. The CDR3: CASSLVLAGGTDTQYF. The CDR3 DNA reads as TGCGCCAGCAGCTTGGTACTAGCGGGGGGCACAGATACGCAGTATTTT.

The chain couples TRBV9 to TRBJ2-7, with a weak D call TRBD2 (6 bases). With 0 bases removed from V and 4 bases from J, the gap between germline ends came to 11 bases. The CDR3 spans 14 residues. Germline assignment: CDR1 SGDLS and CDR2 YYNGEE. The DNA of the CDR3 is TGTGCCAGCAGCGTAGGCGGGGCGGGATACGAGCAGTACTTC. Protein: CASSVGGAGYEQYF. The full variable domain, its missing parts supplied by reference TRBV9 and TRBJ2-7, is DSGVTQTPKHLITATGQRVTLRCSPRSGDLSVYWYQQSLDQGLQFLIQYYNGEERAKGNILERFSAQQFPDLHSELNLSSLELGDSALYFCASSVGGAGYEQYFGPGTRLTVT.

This sequence joins TRBV7-2 and TRBJ1-6; D uncertain. Germline assignment: CDR1 SGHTA and CDR2 FQGNSA. CDR3 length: 16 residues. Trimming took 1 base from V and 3 from J, leaving 10 bases between them. The CDR3 DNA follows: TGTGCCAGCAGCTTAGTGGGAGTTGACTATAATTCACCCCTCCACTTT. Translated, it gives CASSLVGVDYNSPLHF.

V is TRBV11-2 and J is TRBJ1-1; D gene unclear. V was shortened by 1 base and J by 1 base, with 10 bases between the two germline ends. Germline assignment: CDR1 SGHAT and CDR2 FQNNGV. The CDR3 has 15 amino acids. The chain's CDR3 is CASSLGRVSNTEAFF. The CDR3 DNA is TGTGCCAGCAGCTTAGGTCGGGTTTCGAACACTGAAGCTTTCTTT.

This clone showed up just once. This chain uses TRBV2 with TRBJ2-5; 7 nucleotides line up with TRBD1. V dropped 6 bases and J dropped 0; count of bases not matched to a gene: 7. CDR1 and CDR2 from the germline V gene are SNHLY and FYNNEI. This CDR3 has 15 amino acids. The CDR3 protein is CASRQGGYNQETQYF. The CDR3 DNA follows: TGTGCCAGCAGGCAAGGGGGCTACAACCAAGAGACCCAGTACTTC.

V is TRBV13 and J is TRBJ2-2; 7 bases match TRBD2. J was trimmed by 6 bases and V by 2 bases; bases with no gene match: 9. The length of the CDR3 is 16 residues. The V gene's germline CDR1 is PRHDT and CDR2 FYEKMQ (reference sequence). CDR3 residues: CASSLWVSGSAGELFF. CDR3 coding DNA: TGTGCCAGCAGCTTATGGGTTAGCGGGTCGGCCGGGGAGCTGTTTTTT.

The chain is built from TRBV19 and TRBJ2-7; tentative D call: TRBD1 (5 bases). CDR1 LNHDA and CDR2 SQIVND come from the germline V gene (reference sequence). V was cut by 7 bases and J by 4 bases, with 20 bases left in between. The CDR3 contains 15 residues. Here the CDR3 reads CASNNRREGAYEQYF. CDR3 DNA sequence: TGTGCCAGTAATAACAGGAGAGAAGGGGCTTACGAGCAGTACTTC. The full variable domain, in which reference TRBV19 and TRBJ2-7 provide the parts outside the CDR3, is DGGITQSPKYLFRKEGQNVTLSCEQNLNHDAMYWYRQDPGQGLRLIYYSQIVNDFQKGDIAEGYSVSREKKESFPLTVTSAQKNPTAFYLCASNNRREGAYEQYFGPGTRLTVT.

The chain recombines TRBV2 with TRBJ1-1; D is ambiguous. In germline, CDR1 is SNHLY, CDR2 FYNNEI. The CDR3 contains 13 residues. V lost 8 bases, J lost 7 bases, and 17 bases lay in between. The CDR3 DNA follows: TGTGCCAGCCAATTCCAGGTTTCTTATGAAGCTTTCTTT. Amino acid sequence: CASQFQVSYEAFF.